This TCR beta chain originates from a study of T cells in Graves' hyperthyroidism and ophthalmopathy. Study-level findings and limits: A 13 V-J signature model discriminated ophthalmopathy versus stable hyperthyroidism.

Germline assignment: CDR1 MDHEN and CDR2 SYDVKM. The CDR3 contains 14 residues. V was pared by 5 bases and J by 2 bases, with 12 bases between. This clonotype was detected ten times or more. Its antigen is unknown. There were TCR beta CDR3 regions amplified from RNA transcripts. TCR CDR3 underwent first-round RT-PCR with the HTBI primer set. TCRdb redid the calling of the multiplex PCR reads with MiXCR, one entry per CDR3 protein. The repertoire holds about 700,000 distinct CDR3 sequences, with 12% to 15% as singletons. These patients, aged 18 to 65, had recently diagnosed hyperthyroidism lasting under 2 months. Those patients with uncontrolled infection, other autoimmune disease, pregnancy or lactation were excluded. Isolation of PBMCs was performed on about 10 ml fresh peripheral blood.

This chain uses TRBV28 with TRBJ1-1, with D unclear. This TCR derives from a woman younger than 35 with Graves' hyperthyroidism. The sequenced sample consisted of blood. The CDR3 region has the DNA TGTGCCAGCAGTCCCAGTAAACACAACACTGAAGCTTTCTTT. Translated: CASSPSKHNTEAFF.